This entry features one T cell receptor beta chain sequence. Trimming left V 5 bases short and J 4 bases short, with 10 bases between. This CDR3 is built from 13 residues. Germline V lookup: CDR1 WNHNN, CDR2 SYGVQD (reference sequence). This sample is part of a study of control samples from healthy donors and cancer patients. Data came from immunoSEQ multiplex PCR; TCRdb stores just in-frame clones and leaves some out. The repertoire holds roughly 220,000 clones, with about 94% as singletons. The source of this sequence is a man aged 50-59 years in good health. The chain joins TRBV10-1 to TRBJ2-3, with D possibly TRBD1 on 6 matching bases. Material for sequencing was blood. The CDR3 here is CASSRDIADTQYF. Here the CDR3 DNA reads TGCGCCAGCAGTCGGGACATCGCAGATACGCAGTATTTT.